Here is one T cell receptor beta chain with its context. Its antigen specificity is not known. One base away there is no much larger clone; base qualities are not given. The data were taken from a study of blood T cell repertoires in COVID-19 (dated by TCRdb to between 2020 and 2021). For the study in its entirety: Samples covering the acute and convalescent phases of COVID-19 were provided by collaborators in the United States, Italy and Spain. The material from the prospective study consisted of cDNA or gDNA derived from T cells, B-cell-depleted T cells, or PBMCs. Deeply sampled blood TCRbeta repertoires from subjects exposed to, actively infected with, or recovered from COVID-19 were included in the dataset. The repertoires were released in a freely available public database meant as a resource for research on the immune response to SARS-CoV-2. The samples were drawn from the first 160 participants of the ongoing ImmuneRACE study and from 950 to 1,500 subjects provided by 6 global collaborators. A de-identified subject ID, COVID-19 status, age in years and sex were almost always included in the sample metadata. HLA class I and class II types, where available, came from metadata supplied by the sample provider rather than from assay-based typing.

TCRbeta CDR3 regions were amplified from genomic DNA by means of the immunoSEQ Assay, a bias-controlled multiplex PCR. Turning to the authors' computational methods: Within the assay, amplification of reference gene primers was used to estimate how many nucleated cells each sample contained. To quantify the absolute abundance of each unique TCRbeta CDR3 rearrangement, sequence reads were collapsed and filtered. Productive Simpson clonality was computed per sample as the square root of Simpson's diversity index over productive rearrangements. In its TCRdb copy, this immuneACCESS table keeps in-frame sequences only and misses some clones. Where compared with another copy, unresolved V genes explain less than half of these, and the others have no known cause. V, J and clone size are taken as reported in that table, and D and trimming were inferred from the DNA itself. The sample has 200,000 to 300,000 clones on record, roughly 87% of them singletons. Of the sample, more than 6% is held by the ten largest clones.

Samples from volunteer blood donors who had recovered from COVID-19 were contributed by a second Seattle source. The collaborating institutions used their own protocols to collect whole blood in K2EDTA tubes. For TCRbeta analysis, collaborators shipped samples in one of three forms: frozen whole blood, isolated PBMCs, or DNA extracted from either of those sample types. CDR1 SGHRS and CDR2 YFSETQ are derived from the germline V gene. Taken from cysteine to phenylalanine, the CDR3 has 14 residues. Here the CDR3 DNA is all that survives: 42 bases in frame from base 1. Trimming takes 6 bases off V and 4 bases off J; junction bases not matched to a gene: 8. Results and caveats for the whole study, not just this receptor: The amount of clinical and demographic metadata varied by source and participant and was provided uncurated.

The rearrangement combines TRBV5-1 with TRBJ2-5; the central 8 bases match TRBD2. The TCR sequence derives from a man aged 55 to 70 who had recovered from COVID-19. Sequenced sample: peripheral blood. The nucleotide sequence reads as follows: TGCGCCAGCACGTCGGGGGGGAAGAGAGAGACCCAGTACTTC. It translates to CASTSGGKRETQYF.